The 8 T cell receptor beta chains given below trace back to one sample, sequenced in a study of blood T cell repertoires in COVID-19. This table comes from immunoSEQ multiplex PCR, and its TCRdb copy is limited to in-frame clones, with some not included. This sample has around 260,000 clones, with approximately 86% found just once. Source material: peripheral blood. The receptors here all came from a woman aged 55-70 years with COVID-19, enrolled during active disease.

The rearrangement joins TRBV6-5 to TRBJ2-1; the match to TRBD1 covers 11 bases. J was trimmed by 5 bases and V by 6 bases; bases with no gene match: 6. The germline gives CDR1 MNHEY, CDR2 SVGAGI. This CDR3 spans 15 amino acids. CDR3 in amino acids: CASRRDRGSNNEQFF. CDR3 DNA sequence: TGTGCCAGCAGGCGGGACAGGGGGTCAAACAATGAGCAGTTCTTC.

The chain joins TRBV19 to TRBJ2-5; D is uncertain. The germline CDR1 and CDR2 sequences are LNHDA and SQIVND (reference sequence). The V end was cut by 5 bases, the J end by 2 bases, with 12 bases between. The CDR3 contains 14 residues. This CDR3 reads CASSPGRQQETQYF. In DNA, the CDR3 is TGTGCCAGTAGTCCCGGCAGGCAACAAGAGACCCAGTACTTC.

V is TRBV27 and J is TRBJ2-3, with 7 bases matching TRBD1. The CDR3 sequence is 18 residues long. V lost 0 bases and J lost 5; bases outside the gene matches: 14. CDR1 is MNHEY and CDR2 is SMNVEV in the germline V gene (reference sequence). The CDR3 here is CASSLSRGRGGRVDTQYF. CDR3 nucleotide sequence: TGTGCCAGCAGTTTATCCAGGGGGAGAGGGGGCCGTGTAGATACGCAGTATTTT.

The V call is TRBV28, the J call TRBJ1-4, with D possibly TRBD1 on 6 matching bases. The V gene lost 3 bases and the J gene lost 0 bases, with 8 bases spanning the gap. This CDR3 region has 15 residues. CDR1 and CDR2 (germline): MDHEN, SYDVKM. CDR3 region: CASSLDSSTNEKLFF. The CDR3 nucleotides are TGTGCCAGCAGTTTGGACAGTTCAACTAATGAAAAACTGTTTTTT.

The chain joins TRBV15 to TRBJ1-2; D not resolved. The CDR3 totals 12 residues. V was shortened by 3 bases and J by 3 bases, with 5 bases between the two germline ends. Looked up from germline, CDR1 is LNHNV and CDR2 is YYDKDF (reference sequence). CDR3 DNA sequence: TGTGCCACCAGCAGTTATTACTATGGCTACACCTTC. This sequence encodes CATSSYYYGYTF.

The chain joins TRBV6-2 or TRBV6-3 to TRBJ1-1, with D hard to call. The ends were cut back, 5 bases at V and 0 bases at J, with 22 bases in the middle. Looked up from germline, CDR1 is MNHEY and CDR2 is SVGEGT. There are 18 residues in the CDR3. CDR3 DNA sequence: TGTGCCAGCAGTCCGCTAGGTCCCTCTACGGCCATGAACACTGAAGCTTTCTTT. Its protein product is CASSPLGPSTAMNTEAFF.

The genes are TRBV30 and TRBJ1-1; TRBD1 is a possible D gene (5 bases). The V gene lost 8 bases and the J gene lost 0 bases, with 10 bases spanning the gap. The germline gives CDR1 GTSNPN, CDR2 SVGIG (reference sequence). The CDR3 consists of 12 residues. CDR3 residues: CAGKGVNTEAFF. CDR3 coding DNA: TGTGCCGGGAAAGGGGTGAACACTGAAGCTTTCTTT.

The rearrangement joins TRBV18 to TRBJ1-5; tentatively, D is TRBD1 (5 bases). This CDR3 has 13 amino acids. Deletions cut 3 bases from V and 6 bases from J, with 9 bases between. Germline CDR1 is KGHSH and CDR2 is LQKENI. The CDR3 here is CASSPRGGQPQHF. Written as DNA, the CDR3 is TGTGCCAGCTCACCTAGGGGAGGTCAGCCCCAGCATTTT.